This TCR beta chain is drawn from a study of shared clonotypes between healthy human individuals. The repertoire was sequenced with immunoSEQ multiplex PCR; TCRdb's copy has only in-frame clones and lacks some. Of some 2,400,000 clones listed, approximately 96% are singletons. Germline V gene data show CDR1 as ENHRY and CDR2 as SYGVKD. The CDR3 loop spans 12 amino acids. V shed 8 bases and J 16 bases; nucleotides not matched to a gene: 5. Note on this clone: Its antigen remains unidentified.

Broader study findings: Compared with clonotypes that all four donors shared, non-shared clonotypes had lower generation probabilities. Investigators expected sequencing depth to affect clonotype sharing among donors. Specimens sampled were limited to blood, with tissue repertoires likely differing.

This chain links TRBV10-3 with TRBJ2-1; 16 bases are shared with TRBD2. Sequences were obtained from naive CD4+ T cells sorted from blood. The subset here: CD45RA+ positively selected. The TCR sequence derives from a man aged 18 to 30 in good health. The DNA for the CDR3 is TGTGCCATCGGGACTAGCGGGGGGGCAAAATTCTTC. Its translation: CAIGTSGGAKFF.